This T cell receptor beta chain was sequenced for a study of yellow fever vaccine responses in identical twins. Trimming pared 5 bases from V and 5 bases from J, leaving 19 bases between. CDR1 and CDR2 (germline): KGHSH, LQKENI. The CDR3 has 15 residues. MiXCR, run by TCRdb on the RT-PCR reads, gives a single entry per CDR3 protein. The table lists over 10,000 distinct CDR3 sequences, roughly four fifths of them singletons. Note on this clonotype: The antigen remains undetermined.

The study, taken as a whole, reports: Twins' vaccine T cell response reportedly gave the appearance of partial convergence and partial personalization.

Sequenced here: T cells from blood (PBMCs), unsorted or a sorted subset (not recorded which), sampled before or after yellow fever vaccination (not recorded which). The chain joins TRBV18 to TRBJ2-7; no firm D call. The TCR comes from a woman between 18 and 29 years old who received the yellow fever vaccine. The CDR3 loop reads CASSASVGFLDEQYF. In DNA, the CDR3 is TGTGCCAGCTCAGCCAGCGTGGGGTTTTTGGACGAGCAGTACTTC.